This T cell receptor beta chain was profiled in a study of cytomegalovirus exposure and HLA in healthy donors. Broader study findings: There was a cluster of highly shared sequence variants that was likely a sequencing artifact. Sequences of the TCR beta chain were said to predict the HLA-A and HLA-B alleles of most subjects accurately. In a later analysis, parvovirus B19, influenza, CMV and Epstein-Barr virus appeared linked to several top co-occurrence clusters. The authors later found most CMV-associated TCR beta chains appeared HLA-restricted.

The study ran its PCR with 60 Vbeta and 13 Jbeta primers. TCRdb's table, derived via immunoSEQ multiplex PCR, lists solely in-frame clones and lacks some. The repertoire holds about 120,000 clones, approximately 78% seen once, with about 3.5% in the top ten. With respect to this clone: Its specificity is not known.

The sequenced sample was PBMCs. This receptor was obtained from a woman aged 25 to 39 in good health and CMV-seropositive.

The CDR3 DNA follows: TGTGCCAGCAGTTTCGCGGGGCATACTGCAAGAGTCACCACCCAGTACTTC. The encoded protein is CASSFAGHTARVTTQYF. The V and J genes are TRBV28 and TRBJ2-5, with D possibly TRBD2 on 6 matching bases. Trimming left V 3 bases short and J 8 bases short, with 25 bases between. Germline CDR1 reads MDHEN; CDR2 reads SYDVKM. The length of the CDR3 is 17 residues.